The rows below give T cell receptor beta chains drawn from one sample of a study of vaccination and CD4 T cells after COVID-19. TCRdb called the PCR reads again in MiXCR, with one record for every CDR3 protein. The data contain tens of thousands of distinct CDR3 sequences, over 60% of them singletons. These receptors lack a known antigen. Sequences were derived from CD4+ T cells from blood, cultured in vitro, sampled after SARS-CoV-2 vaccination. These TCRs come from a human donor who received a COVID-19 vaccine. Each CDR3 is given with its conserved first and last residue. Each record gives: J gene, clone size, D gene, V gene, CDR3 protein, CDR3 DNA. A D gene is named only where the DNA matches it firmly. Clone size is not always given. Where it is, it says once, few, many or a class for expanded clones.

j_gene: TRBJ2-5
abundance: -
d_gene: -
v_gene: TRBV21-1
CDR3aa: CASSTGGRDRGETQYF
CDR3nt: TGTGCCAGCAGCACGGGGGGAAGGGACAGGGGAGAGACCCAGTACTTC

j_gene: TRBJ1-2
abundance: -
d_gene: -
v_gene: TRBV20-1
CDR3aa: CSARLGVGGLTYGYTF
CDR3nt: TGCAGTGCTAGATTGGGGGTCGGGGGACTTACTTATGGCTACACCTTC

j_gene: TRBJ2-3
abundance: -
d_gene: -
v_gene: TRBV24-1
CDR3aa: CATSDFLWDTQYF
CDR3nt: TGTGCCACCAGTGATTTTCTGTGGGATACGCAGTATTTT

j_gene: TRBJ1-6
abundance: -
d_gene: TRBD1
v_gene: TRBV30
CDR3aa: CAWSWDRGGSPLHF
CDR3nt: TGTGCCTGGAGTTGGGACAGGGGAGGCTCACCCCTCCACTTT

j_gene: TRBJ1-1
abundance: -
d_gene: -
v_gene: TRBV25-1
CDR3aa: CASSVDRGTEAFF
CDR3nt: TGTGCCAGCAGTGTGGACCGGGGAACTGAAGCTTTCTTT

j_gene: TRBJ1-3
abundance: -
d_gene: -
v_gene: TRBV7-8
CDR3aa: CASSLYNRGISSGNTIYF
CDR3nt: TGTGCCAGCAGCCTTTACAATAGGGGGATAAGCTCTGGAAACACCATATATTTT

j_gene: TRBJ2-5
abundance: -
d_gene: -
v_gene: TRBV19
CDR3aa: CASRDSSQETQYF
CDR3nt: TGTGCCAGTAGGGACAGTTCACAAGAGACCCAGTACTTC

j_gene: TRBJ1-5
abundance: -
d_gene: -
v_gene: TRBV20-1
CDR3aa: CSAGTRNQPQHF
CDR3nt: TGCAGTGCCGGGACTCGCAATCAGCCCCAGCATTTT

j_gene: TRBJ1-2
abundance: -
d_gene: -
v_gene: TRBV12-3/TRBV12-4
CDR3aa: CASSFPSYGYTF
CDR3nt: TGTGCCAGCAGTTTTCCATCCTATGGCTACACCTTC

j_gene: TRBJ1-2
abundance: few
d_gene: -
v_gene: TRBV6-1
CDR3aa: CASRLHQGLNYGYTF
CDR3nt: TGTGCCAGCAGGCTTCATCAGGGGCTTAACTATGGCTACACCTTC

j_gene: TRBJ2-1
abundance: once
d_gene: -
v_gene: TRBV12-3/TRBV12-4
CDR3aa: CASSLGQRVYNEQFF
CDR3nt: TGTGCCAGCAGTTTGGGGCAGAGAGTCTACAATGAGCAGTTCTTC

j_gene: TRBJ1-2
abundance: -
d_gene: TRBD1
v_gene: TRBV4-2
CDR3aa: CASSTGDRVDYGYTF
CDR3nt: TGTGCCAGCAGCACCGGGGACAGGGTGGACTATGGCTACACCTTC

j_gene: TRBJ1-1
abundance: few
d_gene: -
v_gene: TRBV6-1
CDR3aa: CASSRYFIQGEETEAFF
CDR3nt: TGTGCCAGCAGCCGTTACTTCATTCAGGGAGAAGAAACTGAAGCTTTCTTT

j_gene: TRBJ1-5
abundance: -
d_gene: TRBD1
v_gene: TRBV19
CDR3aa: CASSTWTGGSSNQPQHF
CDR3nt: TGTGCCAGTAGTACCTGGACAGGGGGCTCTAGCAATCAGCCCCAGCATTTT

j_gene: TRBJ1-3
abundance: -
d_gene: TRBD1
v_gene: TRBV30
CDR3aa: CAWATGAAGNTIYF
CDR3nt: TGTGCCTGGGCCACAGGGGCGGCTGGAAACACCATATATTTT

j_gene: TRBJ1-2
abundance: -
d_gene: TRBD1
v_gene: TRBV2
CDR3aa: CASSPGTGYGYTF
CDR3nt: TGTGCCAGCAGTCCAGGGACAGGCTATGGCTACACCTTC

j_gene: TRBJ1-2
abundance: few
d_gene: -
v_gene: TRBV2
CDR3aa: CASSRDINGYTF
CDR3nt: TGTGCCAGCAGTCGGGATATTAATGGCTACACCTTC

j_gene: TRBJ1-1
abundance: few
d_gene: -
v_gene: TRBV25-1
CDR3aa: CASSEPGDLNTEAFF
CDR3nt: TGTGCCAGCAGTGAGCCGGGGGATTTGAACACTGAAGCTTTCTTT

j_gene: TRBJ2-5
abundance: -
d_gene: -
v_gene: TRBV20-1
CDR3aa: CSAPFPGEETQYF
CDR3nt: TGCAGTGCTCCGTTCCCAGGGGAAGAGACCCAGTACTTC

j_gene: TRBJ2-3
abundance: -
d_gene: TRBD2
v_gene: TRBV7-2
CDR3aa: CASSLGGSGGGSQYF
CDR3nt: TGTGCCAGCAGCTTAGGAGGGAGCGGGGGCGGGTCGCAGTATTTT

j_gene: TRBJ1-5
abundance: few
d_gene: TRBD1
v_gene: TRBV6-5
CDR3aa: CASSFGDRDQPQHF
CDR3nt: TGTGCCAGCAGTTTTGGGGACAGGGATCAGCCCCAGCATTTT

j_gene: TRBJ2-3
abundance: -
d_gene: TRBD2
v_gene: TRBV15
CDR3aa: CATSALSGAPTDTQYF
CDR3nt: TGTGCCACCAGCGCGCTTAGCGGGGCCCCCACAGATACGCAGTATTTT

j_gene: TRBJ2-5
abundance: -
d_gene: TRBD2
v_gene: TRBV20-1
CDR3aa: CSATGLAGGEETQYF
CDR3nt: TGCAGTGCTACGGGACTAGCGGGGGGGGAAGAGACCCAGTACTTC

j_gene: TRBJ1-6
abundance: few
d_gene: -
v_gene: TRBV21-1
CDR3aa: CASSKGTGSRPYNSPLHF
CDR3nt: TGTGCCAGCAGCAAAGGGACAGGGAGTCGCCCCTATAATTCACCCCTCCACTTT

j_gene: TRBJ2-5
abundance: -
d_gene: TRBD1
v_gene: TRBV12-3/TRBV12-4
CDR3aa: CASRRTGGRETQYF
CDR3nt: TGTGCCAGCAGACGGACAGGGGGCAGGGAGACCCAGTACTTC

j_gene: TRBJ2-3
abundance: -
d_gene: -
v_gene: TRBV20-1
CDR3aa: CSARSSATTDTQYF
CDR3nt: TGCAGTGCCCGATCTAGCGCTACCACAGATACGCAGTATTTT

j_gene: TRBJ2-5
abundance: -
d_gene: -
v_gene: TRBV30
CDR3aa: CAWSVGVETQYF
CDR3nt: TGTGCCTGGAGTGTGGGAGTAGAGACCCAGTACTTC

j_gene: TRBJ2-1
abundance: -
d_gene: TRBD2
v_gene: TRBV7-8
CDR3aa: CASSYTRTSGSYNEQFF
CDR3nt: TGTGCCAGCAGCTATACGCGGACTAGCGGGAGTTACAATGAGCAGTTCTTC

j_gene: TRBJ2-7
abundance: -
d_gene: TRBD1
v_gene: TRBV2
CDR3aa: CASSRTGDEQHF
CDR3nt: TGTGCCAGCAGTAGGACAGGGGACGAGCAGCACTTC

j_gene: TRBJ1-2
abundance: -
d_gene: -
v_gene: TRBV2
CDR3aa: CASSGQRALYGYTF
CDR3nt: TGTGCCAGCAGTGGTCAGAGGGCCCTCTATGGCTACACCTTC

j_gene: TRBJ2-7
abundance: few
d_gene: -
v_gene: TRBV27
CDR3aa: CASSRGTIGNEQYF
CDR3nt: TGTGCCAGCAGCCGGGGGACAATCGGGAACGAGCAGTACTTC

j_gene: TRBJ1-5
abundance: -
d_gene: -
v_gene: TRBV4-2
CDR3aa: CASSHLQNQPQHF
CDR3nt: TGTGCCAGCAGCCACCTCCAGAATCAGCCCCAGCATTTT

j_gene: TRBJ1-2
abundance: -
d_gene: TRBD1
v_gene: TRBV24-1
CDR3aa: CATSDGGTGGIGYTF
CDR3nt: TGTGCCACCAGTGATGGAGGGACAGGGGGAATAGGCTACACCTTC

j_gene: TRBJ1-2
abundance: -
d_gene: -
v_gene: TRBV12-3/TRBV12-4
CDR3aa: CASSLIGVGYTF
CDR3nt: TGTGCCAGCAGTTTAATAGGGGTTGGCTACACCTTC

j_gene: TRBJ1-1
abundance: -
d_gene: -
v_gene: TRBV20-1
CDR3aa: CSAHPPRNTEAFF
CDR3nt: TGCAGTGCCCACCCCCCTCGCAACACTGAAGCTTTCTTT

j_gene: TRBJ1-3
abundance: -
d_gene: -
v_gene: TRBV24-1
CDR3aa: CATSDWKGHRAGNTIYF
CDR3nt: TGTGCCACCAGTGATTGGAAGGGCCATCGGGCTGGAAACACCATATATTTT

j_gene: TRBJ1-1
abundance: -
d_gene: -
v_gene: TRBV6-1
CDR3aa: CASRDGNTEAFF
CDR3nt: TGTGCCAGCCGGGACGGGAACACTGAAGCTTTCTTT

j_gene: TRBJ2-5
abundance: -
d_gene: -
v_gene: TRBV19
CDR3aa: CASSMIRETQYF
CDR3nt: TGTGCCAGTAGTATGATAAGGGAGACCCAGTACTTC

j_gene: TRBJ2-7
abundance: -
d_gene: TRBD1
v_gene: TRBV7-7
CDR3aa: CASSKGQGTYEQYF
CDR3nt: TGTGCCAGCAGCAAAGGACAGGGAACCTACGAGCAGTACTTC

j_gene: TRBJ2-7
abundance: -
d_gene: TRBD1
v_gene: TRBV20-1
CDR3aa: CSAIDTGTGGLDEQYF
CDR3nt: TGCAGTGCTATTGACACCGGGACAGGGGGCTTGGACGAGCAGTACTTC

j_gene: TRBJ1-1
abundance: -
d_gene: -
v_gene: TRBV19
CDR3aa: CASSISGATEAFF
CDR3nt: TGTGCCAGTAGTATTTCCGGGGCTACTGAAGCTTTCTTT

j_gene: TRBJ2-7
abundance: -
d_gene: -
v_gene: TRBV7-2
CDR3aa: CASRPDSSYEQYF
CDR3nt: TGTGCCAGCAGACCGGACAGCTCCTACGAGCAGTACTTC

j_gene: TRBJ2-1
abundance: once
d_gene: -
v_gene: TRBV6-4
CDR3aa: CASSSTMWRDEQFF
CDR3nt: TGTGCCAGCAGTAGCACTATGTGGCGGGATGAGCAGTTCTTC

j_gene: TRBJ1-5
abundance: -
d_gene: -
v_gene: TRBV2
CDR3aa: CASKGPGNQPQHF
CDR3nt: TGTGCCAGCAAAGGGCCAGGCAATCAGCCCCAGCATTTT

j_gene: TRBJ1-1
abundance: -
d_gene: -
v_gene: TRBV10-1
CDR3aa: CASKQERNTEAFF
CDR3nt: TGCGCCAGCAAACAGGAGAGGAACACTGAAGCTTTCTTT

j_gene: TRBJ2-5
abundance: few
d_gene: TRBD2
v_gene: TRBV20-1
CDR3aa: CSAHGKAGGPRETQYF
CDR3nt: TGCAGTGCTCATGGAAAAGCGGGGGGGCCTAGGGAGACCCAGTACTTC

j_gene: TRBJ2-6
abundance: -
d_gene: -
v_gene: TRBV11-3
CDR3aa: CASSLRVRGANVLTF
CDR3nt: TGTGCCAGCAGCTTGAGGGTGAGGGGGGCCAACGTCCTGACTTTC

j_gene: TRBJ2-5
abundance: -
d_gene: -
v_gene: TRBV7-3
CDR3aa: CASSLQPGKGETQYF
CDR3nt: TGTGCCAGCAGCTTACAGCCAGGAAAGGGGGAGACCCAGTACTTC

j_gene: TRBJ2-4
abundance: once
d_gene: TRBD2
v_gene: TRBV6-2/TRBV6-3
CDR3aa: CASSYSKFETGGAKNIQYF
CDR3nt: TGTGCCAGCAGTTACTCGAAGTTCGAAACGGGGGGGGCCAAAAACATTCAGTACTTC

j_gene: TRBJ1-2
abundance: few
d_gene: -
v_gene: TRBV12-3/TRBV12-4
CDR3aa: CASSLVSTYGYTF
CDR3nt: TGTGCCAGCAGTTTAGTATCGACCTATGGCTACACCTTC

j_gene: TRBJ1-6
abundance: -
d_gene: -
v_gene: TRBV20-1
CDR3aa: CSARDLGQTGVNSPLHF
CDR3nt: TGCAGTGCTAGAGATCTTGGGCAGACCGGGGTTAATTCACCCCTCCACTTT

j_gene: TRBJ1-1
abundance: -
d_gene: -
v_gene: TRBV27
CDR3aa: CASSLRRKTRGSTMNTEAFF
CDR3nt: TGTGCCAGCAGTTTACGTCGCAAGACCAGGGGATCTACCATGAACACTGAAGCTTTCTTT

j_gene: TRBJ1-2
abundance: -
d_gene: TRBD1
v_gene: TRBV9
CDR3aa: CASSPLPGQGEGYTF
CDR3nt: TGTGCCAGCAGCCCCCTCCCAGGACAGGGGGAAGGCTACACCTTC